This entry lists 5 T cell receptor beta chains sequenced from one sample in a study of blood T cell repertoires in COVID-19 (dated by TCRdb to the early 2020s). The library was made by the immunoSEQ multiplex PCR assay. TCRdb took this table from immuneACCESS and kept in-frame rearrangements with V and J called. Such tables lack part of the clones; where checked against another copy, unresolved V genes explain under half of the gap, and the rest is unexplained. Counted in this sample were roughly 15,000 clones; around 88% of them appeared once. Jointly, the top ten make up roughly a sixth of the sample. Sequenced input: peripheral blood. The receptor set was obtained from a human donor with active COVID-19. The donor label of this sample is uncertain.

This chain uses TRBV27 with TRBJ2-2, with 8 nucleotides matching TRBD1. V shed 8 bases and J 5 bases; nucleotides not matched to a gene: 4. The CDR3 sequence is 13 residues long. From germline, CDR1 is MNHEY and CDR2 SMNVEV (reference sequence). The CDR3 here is CASQDRVTGELFF. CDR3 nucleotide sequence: TGTGCCAGCCAGGACAGGGTAACCGGGGAGCTGTTTTTT.

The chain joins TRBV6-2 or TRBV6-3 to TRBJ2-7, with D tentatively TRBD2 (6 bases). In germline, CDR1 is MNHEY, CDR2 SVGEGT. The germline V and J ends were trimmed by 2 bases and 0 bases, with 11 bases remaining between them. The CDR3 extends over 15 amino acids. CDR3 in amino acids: CASSYQEGYSYEQYF. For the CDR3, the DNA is TGTGCCAGCAGTTACCAGGAGGGGTACTCCTACGAGCAGTACTTC.

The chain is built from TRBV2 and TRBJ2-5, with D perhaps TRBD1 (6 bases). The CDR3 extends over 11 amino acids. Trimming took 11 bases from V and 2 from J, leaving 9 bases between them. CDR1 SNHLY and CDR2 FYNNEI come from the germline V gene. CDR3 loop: CAGGQQETQYF. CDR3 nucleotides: TGTGCCGGCGGACAGCAAGAGACCCAGTACTTC.

The CDR3 protein is CAWSRLAGAYEQYF. The CDR3 nucleotides are TGTGCCTGGAGTAGACTAGCGGGGGCCTACGAGCAGTACTTC. The chain couples TRBV30 to TRBJ2-7, with 12 bases identical to TRBD2. The length of the CDR3 is 14 residues. Germline V gene lookup returns CDR1 GTSNPN and CDR2 SVGIG (reference sequence). After removal of 2 bases from V and 2 bases from J, the junction contained 1 base not matched to a gene.

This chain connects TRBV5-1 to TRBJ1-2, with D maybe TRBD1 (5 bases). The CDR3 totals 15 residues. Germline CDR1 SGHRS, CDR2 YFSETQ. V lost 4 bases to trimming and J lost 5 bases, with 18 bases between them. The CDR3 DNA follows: TGCGCCAGCAGCCCCCGCTTCGACAGAAGTTATGGCTACACCTTC. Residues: CASSPRFDRSYGYTF.